This T cell receptor (beta chain) was captured in a study of identical twins (dated by TCRdb to the mid-2010s). In the study overall: TCR alpha and beta repertoires from monozygotic twins, unrelated adults of various ages and cord blood were deep-sequenced to test whether fetal clonotypes persist. To rule out contamination, the twin experiments were replicated at different times with different library preparation protocols. Broad study findings and their caveats: Fewer insertions were carried by abundant cord blood beta clonotypes, a similar but weaker trend appeared in young adult naive repertoires, and no such trend appeared in memory repertoires. In monozygotic twins, recombination models systematically underestimated out-of-frame TCR alpha sharing, but the models matched the sharing seen between unrelated individuals. Conclusions relied on cross-sectional statistical analysis, since the same donors could not be followed over many years. Invariant T cells such as MAIT and iNKT could partly confound zero-insertion analyses, though diverse VJ usage argued against this for most clonotypes. Compared with coincidental sharing between unrelated individuals, out-of-frame TCR alpha sequences shared between twins showed an excess of sequences with low generation probability. Excess twin sharing in beta out-of-frame sequences was weaker because fewer shared sequences lowered the signal-to-noise ratio.

This clonotype occurred a few times. It has no known antigen specificity. Base-call qualities are not available, and no considerably larger clone is one nucleotide away. All donors were healthy Caucasians. The study also sequenced three unrelated non-twin adults: a male aged 18 to 30, a male aged 50 to 59 and a female aged 50 to 59. Miltenyi CD45RO+ enrichment and human naive T-cell isolation kits were used to isolate memory (CD45RO+) and naive T cells from PBMC. Libraries were made using 5' RACE. The run used an Illumina HiSeq 2000. A universal primer binding site was introduced by template switching, and a unique molecular identifier was present in the final cDNA, enabling accurate counting of TCR cDNA molecules. First-strand cDNA for TCR alpha and beta chains was synthesized from specific primers in the conserved constant-segment region. To control for contamination, every cDNA library carried two barcodes: a SMART-Mk sample barcode plus Illumina barcodes. TruSeq adapter sequences and Illumina sample barcodes were added in two successive PCR steps. The Illumina HiSeq platform was used with custom primers to sequence TCR alpha and beta cDNA libraries. Processing in the source paper ran as follows. Unique molecular identifiers were extracted from raw reads with MiGEC, and CDR3 positions were determined with MiXCR. Recombination models were inferred per individual with the repgenHMM and IGoR tools using an EM algorithm. Shared clonotype analysis was performed with the tcR package in R, normalizing sharing by the product of cloneset sizes. Out-of-frame nonproductive sequences were analyzed to study raw recombination free of thymic and clonal selection effects. The public sequencing data were trimmed at Q25 with fastp and processed into clonotypes with MiXCR by TCRdb, which kept only in-frame beta chains. Identical CDR3 proteins give one entry, which carries the most common genes and DNA. TCRdb, rather than the study authors, made the V and J calls. The sample table holds about 450,000 distinct CDR3 sequences, of which roughly 18% were seen once. 12% of the sample is held by the ten biggest clonotypes.

The germline V gene encodes CDR1 KGHSH and CDR2 LQKENI. Inclusive of the bounding cysteine and phenylalanine, the CDR3 is 14 residues long. Only the CDR3 region is kept as DNA, spanning 42 bases read in frame from base 1. Cut back by 2 bases and 5 bases, the V and J ends lie 10 bases apart. The rearrangement joined TRBV18 to TRBJ2-1; perhaps TRBD2 is the D gene, with 6 bases matching. Sequencing was performed on naive T cells sorted from blood. The cell subset or site tag for this specimen amounts to: cells isolated with a human naive T-cell isolation kit. The clonotype comes from a man aged 50 to 59 in good health. The CDR3 corresponds to CASSPGPGDNEQFF. The DNA reads as follows: TGTGCCAGCTCACCAGGGCCGGGGGACAATGAGCAGTTCTTC. Extended through the reference TRBV18 and TRBJ2-1 proteins, this CDR3 yields the full variable domain: NAGVMQNPRHLVRRRGQEARLRCSPMKGHSHVYWYRQLPEEGLKFMVYLQKENIIDESGMPKERFSAEFPKEGPSILRIQQVVRGDSAAYFCASSPGPGDNEQFFGPGTRLTVL.